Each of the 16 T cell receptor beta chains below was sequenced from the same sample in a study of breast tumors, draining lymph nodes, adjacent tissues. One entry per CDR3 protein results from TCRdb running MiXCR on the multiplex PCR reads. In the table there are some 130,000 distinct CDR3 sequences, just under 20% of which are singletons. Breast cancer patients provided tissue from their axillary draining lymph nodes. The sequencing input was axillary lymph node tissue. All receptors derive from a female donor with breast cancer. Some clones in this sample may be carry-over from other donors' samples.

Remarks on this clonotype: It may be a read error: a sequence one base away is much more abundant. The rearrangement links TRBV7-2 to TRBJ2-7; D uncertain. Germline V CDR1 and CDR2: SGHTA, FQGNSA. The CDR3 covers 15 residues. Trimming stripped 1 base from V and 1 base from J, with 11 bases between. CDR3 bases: TGTGCCAGCAGCTTAGAGGGTGCAGCTTCCTACGAGCAGTACTTC. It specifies CASSLEGAASYEQYF.

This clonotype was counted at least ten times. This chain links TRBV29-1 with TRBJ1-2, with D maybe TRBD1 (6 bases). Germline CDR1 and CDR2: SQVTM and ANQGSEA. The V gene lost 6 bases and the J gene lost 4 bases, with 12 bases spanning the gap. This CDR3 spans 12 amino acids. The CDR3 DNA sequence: TGCAGCGTGAAGGACAGACCCTATGGCTACACCTTC. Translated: CSVKDRPYGYTF.

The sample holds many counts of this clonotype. CDR3 nucleotides: TGTGCCAGCAGCTCGGACCCACGCGGGGAGACCCAGTACTTC. Translated: CASSSDPRGETQYF. The rearrangement links TRBV7-2 to TRBJ2-5; D is perhaps TRBD2 (5 bases). The CDR3 totals 14 residues. V was cut by 4 bases and J by 5 bases, with 14 bases left in between. Germline CDR1 and CDR2: SGHTA and FQGNSA.

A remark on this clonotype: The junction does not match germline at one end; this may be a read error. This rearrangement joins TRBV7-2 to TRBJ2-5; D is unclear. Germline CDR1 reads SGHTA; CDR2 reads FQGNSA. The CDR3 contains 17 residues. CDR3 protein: CTSSLVVSVPLYETQYF. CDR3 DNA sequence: TGCACCAGCAGCTTAGTTGTTTCAGTACCCCTTTATGAGACCCAGTACTTC.

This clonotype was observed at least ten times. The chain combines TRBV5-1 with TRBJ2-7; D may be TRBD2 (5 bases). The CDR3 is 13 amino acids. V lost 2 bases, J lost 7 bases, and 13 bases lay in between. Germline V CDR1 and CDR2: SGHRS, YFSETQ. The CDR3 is CASSFRDGDEQYF. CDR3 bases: TGCGCCAGCAGCTTCCGGGATGGGGATGAGCAGTACTTC.

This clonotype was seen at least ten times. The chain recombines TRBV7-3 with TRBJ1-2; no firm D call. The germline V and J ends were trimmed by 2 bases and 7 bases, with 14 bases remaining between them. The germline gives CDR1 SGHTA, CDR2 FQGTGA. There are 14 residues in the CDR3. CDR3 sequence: CASSLLDERLGYTF. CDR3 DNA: TGTGCCAGCAGCTTACTGGATGAGCGGCTTGGCTACACCTTC. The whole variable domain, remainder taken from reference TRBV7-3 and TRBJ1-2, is GAGVSQTPSNKVTEKGKYVELRCDPISGHTALYWYRQSLGQGPEFLIYFQGTGAADDSGLPNDRFFAVRPEGSVSTLKIQRTERGDSAVYLCASSLLDERLGYTFGSGTRLTVV.

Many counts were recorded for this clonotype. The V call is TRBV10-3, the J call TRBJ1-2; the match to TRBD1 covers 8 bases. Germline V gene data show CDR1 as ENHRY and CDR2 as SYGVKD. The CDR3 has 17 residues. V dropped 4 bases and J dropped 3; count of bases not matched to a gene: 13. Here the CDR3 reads CAISGTPRTGLDYGYTF. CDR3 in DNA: TGTGCCATCAGTGGGACCCCCAGGACAGGGCTCGACTATGGCTACACCTTC.

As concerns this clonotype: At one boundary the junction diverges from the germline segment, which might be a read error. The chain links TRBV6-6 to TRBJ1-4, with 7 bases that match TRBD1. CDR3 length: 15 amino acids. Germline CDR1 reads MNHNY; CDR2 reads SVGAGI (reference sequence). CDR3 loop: CASSSGGWGFEKPFF. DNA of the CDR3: TGTGCCAGCTCCTCAGGGGGTTGGGGTTTTGAAAAACCGTTTTTT.

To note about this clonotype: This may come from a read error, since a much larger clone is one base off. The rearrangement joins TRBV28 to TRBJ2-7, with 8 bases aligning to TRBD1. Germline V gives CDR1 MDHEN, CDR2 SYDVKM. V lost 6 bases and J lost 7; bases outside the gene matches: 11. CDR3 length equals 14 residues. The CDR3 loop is CASRDRRQGNEQYF. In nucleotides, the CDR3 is TGTGCCAGCAGGGACCGGAGACAGGGGAATGAGCAGTACTTC.

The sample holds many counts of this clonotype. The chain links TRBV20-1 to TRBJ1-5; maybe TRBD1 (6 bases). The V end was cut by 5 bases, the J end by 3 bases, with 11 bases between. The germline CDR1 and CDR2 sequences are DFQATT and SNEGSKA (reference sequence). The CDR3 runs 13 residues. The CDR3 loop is CSASQGINQPQHF. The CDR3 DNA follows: TGCAGTGCTTCACAGGGTATCAATCAGCCCCAGCATTTT.

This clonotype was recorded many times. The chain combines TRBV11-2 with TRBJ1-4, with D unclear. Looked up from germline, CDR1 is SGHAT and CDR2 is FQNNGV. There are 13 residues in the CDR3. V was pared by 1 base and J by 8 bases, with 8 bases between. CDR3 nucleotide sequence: TGTGCCAGCAGCTTAGGTGTCCGGGAAAAACTGTTTTTT. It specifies CASSLGVREKLFF.

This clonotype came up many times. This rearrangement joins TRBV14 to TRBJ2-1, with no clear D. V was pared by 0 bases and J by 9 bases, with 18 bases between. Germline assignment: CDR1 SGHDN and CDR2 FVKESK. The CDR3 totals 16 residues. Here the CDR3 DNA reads TGTGCCAGCAGCCAAGATCTTGGGGTGGTCGAAGGTGAGCAGTTCTTC. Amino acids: CASSQDLGVVEGEQFF.

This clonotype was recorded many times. DNA of the CDR3: TGTGCCAGCAGCCCCAGTTTACTAGTTCTCCGGGAGCTGTTTTTT. This translates into CASSPSLLVLRELFF. The chain links TRBV7-2 to TRBJ2-2, with TRBD2 as a possible D gene (5 bases). With 5 bases removed from V and 9 bases from J, the gap between germline ends came to 19 bases. CDR1 and CDR2 from the germline V gene are SGHTA and FQGNSA. The CDR3 consists of 15 residues.

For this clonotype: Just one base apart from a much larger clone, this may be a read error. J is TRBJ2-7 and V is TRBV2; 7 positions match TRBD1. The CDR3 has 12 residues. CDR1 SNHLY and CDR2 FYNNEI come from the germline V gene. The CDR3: CASSGTDYEQHF. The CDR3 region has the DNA TGTGCCAGCAGCGGGACAGACTACGAGCAGCACTTC.

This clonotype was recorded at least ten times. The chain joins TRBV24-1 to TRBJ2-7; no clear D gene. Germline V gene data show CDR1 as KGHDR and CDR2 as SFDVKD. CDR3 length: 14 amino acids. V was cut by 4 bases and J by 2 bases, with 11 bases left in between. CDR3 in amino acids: CATSDPQSPYEQYF. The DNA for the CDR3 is TGTGCCACCAGTGACCCTCAGTCTCCCTACGAGCAGTACTTC.

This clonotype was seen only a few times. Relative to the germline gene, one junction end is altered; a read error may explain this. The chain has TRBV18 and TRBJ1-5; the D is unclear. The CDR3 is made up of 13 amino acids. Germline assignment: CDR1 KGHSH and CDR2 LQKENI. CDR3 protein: CASSPPGNQPRHF. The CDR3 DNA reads TGTGCCAGCTCACCTCCGGGAAATCAGCCCCGGCATTTT.